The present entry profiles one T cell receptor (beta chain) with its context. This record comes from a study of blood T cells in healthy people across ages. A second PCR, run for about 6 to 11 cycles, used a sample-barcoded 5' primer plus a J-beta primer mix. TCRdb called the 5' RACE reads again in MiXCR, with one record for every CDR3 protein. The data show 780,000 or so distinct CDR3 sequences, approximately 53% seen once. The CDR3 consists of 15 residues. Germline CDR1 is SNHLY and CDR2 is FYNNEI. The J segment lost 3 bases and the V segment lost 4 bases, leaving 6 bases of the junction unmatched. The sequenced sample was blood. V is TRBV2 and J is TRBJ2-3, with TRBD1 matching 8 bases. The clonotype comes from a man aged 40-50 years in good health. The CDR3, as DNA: TGTGCCAGCAGTGGAGGGACAGGATCGACAGATACGCAGTATTTT. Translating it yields CASSGGTGSTDTQYF. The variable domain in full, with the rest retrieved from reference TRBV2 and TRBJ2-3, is EPEVTQTPSHQVTQMGQEVILRCVPISNHLYFYWYRQILGQKVEFLVSFYNNEISEKSEIFDDQFSVERPDGSNFTLKIRSTKLEDSAMYFCASSGGTGSTDTQYFGPGTRLTVL.